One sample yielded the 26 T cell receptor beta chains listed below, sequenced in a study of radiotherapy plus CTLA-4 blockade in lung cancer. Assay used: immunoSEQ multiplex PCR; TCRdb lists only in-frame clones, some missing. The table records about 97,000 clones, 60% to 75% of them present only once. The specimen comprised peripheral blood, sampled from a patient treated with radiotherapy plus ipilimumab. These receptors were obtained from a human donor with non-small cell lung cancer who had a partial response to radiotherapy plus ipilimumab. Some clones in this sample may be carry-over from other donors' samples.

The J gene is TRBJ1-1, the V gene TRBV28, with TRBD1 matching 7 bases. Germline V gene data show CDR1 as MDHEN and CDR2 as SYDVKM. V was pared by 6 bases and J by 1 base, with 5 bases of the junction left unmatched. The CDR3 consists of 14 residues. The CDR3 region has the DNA TGTGCCAGCAGCACGGGACAGACGAACACTGAAGCTTTCTTT. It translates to CASSTGQTNTEAFF. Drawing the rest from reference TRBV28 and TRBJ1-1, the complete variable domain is DVKVTQSSRYLVKRTGEKVFLECVQDMDHENMFWYRQDPGLGLRLIYFSYDVKMKEKGDIPEGYSVSREKKERFSLILESASTNQTSMYLCASSTGQTNTEAFFGQGTRLTVV.

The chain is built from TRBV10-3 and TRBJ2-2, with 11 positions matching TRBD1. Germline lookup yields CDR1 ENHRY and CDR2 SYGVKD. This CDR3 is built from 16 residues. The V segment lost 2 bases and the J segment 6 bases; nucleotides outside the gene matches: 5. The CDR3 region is CAISEASGQGAGELFF. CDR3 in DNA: TGTGCCATCAGTGAGGCCTCGGGACAGGGGGCCGGGGAGCTGTTTTTT.

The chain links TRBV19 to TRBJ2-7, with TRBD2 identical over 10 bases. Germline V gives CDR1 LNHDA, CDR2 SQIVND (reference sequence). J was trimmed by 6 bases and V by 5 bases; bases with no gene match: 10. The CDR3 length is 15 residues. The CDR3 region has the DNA TGTGCCAGTAGTCAAGCGGGAGGGCTTGCCACCGAGCAGTACTTC. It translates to CASSQAGGLATEQYF.

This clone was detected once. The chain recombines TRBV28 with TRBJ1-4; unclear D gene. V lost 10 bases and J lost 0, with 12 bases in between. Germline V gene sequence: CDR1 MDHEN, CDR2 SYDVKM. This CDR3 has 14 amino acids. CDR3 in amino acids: CATGSDATNEKLFF. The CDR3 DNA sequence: TGTGCCACCGGGTCGGATGCAACTAATGAAAAACTGTTTTTT.

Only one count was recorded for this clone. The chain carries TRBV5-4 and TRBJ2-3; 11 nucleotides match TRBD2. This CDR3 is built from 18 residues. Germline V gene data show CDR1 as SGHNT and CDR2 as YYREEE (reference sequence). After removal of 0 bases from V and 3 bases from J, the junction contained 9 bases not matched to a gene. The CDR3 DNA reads TGTGCCAGCAGCTTGGAGGCTAGCGGGAGGTGGGGAACAGATACGCAGTATTTT. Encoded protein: CASSLEASGRWGTDTQYF.

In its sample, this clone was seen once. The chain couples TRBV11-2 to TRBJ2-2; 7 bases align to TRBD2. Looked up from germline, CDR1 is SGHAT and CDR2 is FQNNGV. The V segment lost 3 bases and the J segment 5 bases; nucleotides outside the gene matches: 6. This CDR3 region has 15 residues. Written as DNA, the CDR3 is TGTGCCAGCAGCTTCGGAGCGGGAAATACCGGGGAGCTGTTTTTT. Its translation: CASSFGAGNTGELFF.

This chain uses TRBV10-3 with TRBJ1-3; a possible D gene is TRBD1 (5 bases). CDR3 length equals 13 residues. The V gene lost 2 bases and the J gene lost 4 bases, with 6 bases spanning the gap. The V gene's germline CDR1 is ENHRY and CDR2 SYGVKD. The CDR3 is CAISEGAGNTIYF. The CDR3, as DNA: TGTGCCATCAGTGAGGGGGCAGGAAACACCATATATTTT.

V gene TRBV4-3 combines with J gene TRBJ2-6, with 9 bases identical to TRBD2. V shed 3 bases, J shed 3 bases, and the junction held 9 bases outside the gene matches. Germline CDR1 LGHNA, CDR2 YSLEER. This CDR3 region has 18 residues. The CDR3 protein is CASSHCGAGGNGANVLTF. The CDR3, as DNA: TGCGCCAGCAGCCACTGCGGGGCGGGGGGGAATGGGGCCAACGTCCTGACTTTC.

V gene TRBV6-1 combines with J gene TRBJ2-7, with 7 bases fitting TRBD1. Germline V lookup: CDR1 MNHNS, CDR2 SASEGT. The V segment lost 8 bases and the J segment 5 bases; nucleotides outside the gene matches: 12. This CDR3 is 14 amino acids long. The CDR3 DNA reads TGTGCCAGCGCAAAGAACCGACAGGGCCACGAGCAGTACTTC. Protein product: CASAKNRQGHEQYF.

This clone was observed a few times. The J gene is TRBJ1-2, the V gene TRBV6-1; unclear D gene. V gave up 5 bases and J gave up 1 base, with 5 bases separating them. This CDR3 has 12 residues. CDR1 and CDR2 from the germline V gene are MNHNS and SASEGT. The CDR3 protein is CASSNINYGYTF. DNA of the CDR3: TGTGCCAGCAGTAATATTAACTATGGCTACACCTTC.

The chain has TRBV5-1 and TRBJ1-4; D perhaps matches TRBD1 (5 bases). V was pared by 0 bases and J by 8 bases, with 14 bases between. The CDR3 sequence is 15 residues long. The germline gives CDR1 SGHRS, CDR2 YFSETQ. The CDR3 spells CASSLDGGRVEKLFF. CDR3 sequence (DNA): TGCGCCAGCAGCTTGGATGGGGGGAGGGTCGAAAAACTGTTTTTT.

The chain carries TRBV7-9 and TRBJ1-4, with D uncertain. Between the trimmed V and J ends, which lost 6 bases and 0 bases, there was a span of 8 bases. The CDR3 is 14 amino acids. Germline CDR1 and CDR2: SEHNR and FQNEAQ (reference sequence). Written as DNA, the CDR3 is TGTGCCAGCAGTCTCTCCGCAACTAATGAAAAACTGTTTTTT. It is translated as CASSLSATNEKLFF.

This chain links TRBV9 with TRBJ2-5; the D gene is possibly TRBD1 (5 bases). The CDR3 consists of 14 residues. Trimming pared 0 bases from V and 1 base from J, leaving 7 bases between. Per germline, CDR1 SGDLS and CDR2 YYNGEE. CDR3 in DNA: TGTGCCAGCAGCGTAGGGACAACCCAAGAGACCCAGTACTTC. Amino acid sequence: CASSVGTTQETQYF.

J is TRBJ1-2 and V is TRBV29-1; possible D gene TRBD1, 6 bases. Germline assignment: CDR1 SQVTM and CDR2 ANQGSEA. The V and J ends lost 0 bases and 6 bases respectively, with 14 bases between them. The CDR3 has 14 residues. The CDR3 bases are TGCAGCGTTGAAGAGGGGGCGATGAGTGATGGCTACACCTTC. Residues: CSVEEGAMSDGYTF.

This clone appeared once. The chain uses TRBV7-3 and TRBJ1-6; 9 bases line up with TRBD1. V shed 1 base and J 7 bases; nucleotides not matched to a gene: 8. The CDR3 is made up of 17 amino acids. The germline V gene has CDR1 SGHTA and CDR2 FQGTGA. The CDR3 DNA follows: TGTGCCAGCAGCTTAAGGTCGCCGGGACAGGGAAATTCACCCCTCCACTTT. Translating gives CASSLRSPGQGNSPLHF. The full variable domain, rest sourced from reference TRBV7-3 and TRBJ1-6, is GAGVSQTPSNKVTEKGKYVELRCDPISGHTALYWYRQSLGQGPEFLIYFQGTGAADDSGLPNDRFFAVRPEGSVSTLKIQRTERGDSAVYLCASSLRSPGQGNSPLHFGNGTRLTVT.

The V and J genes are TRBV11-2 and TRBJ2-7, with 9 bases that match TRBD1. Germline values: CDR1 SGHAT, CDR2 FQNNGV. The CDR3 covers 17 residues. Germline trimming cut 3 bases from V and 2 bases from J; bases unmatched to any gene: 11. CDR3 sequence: CASSFSAAGQGTYEQYF. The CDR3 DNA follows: TGTGCCAGCAGCTTCTCAGCGGCTGGACAGGGGACCTACGAGCAGTACTTC.

The DNA of the CDR3 is TGCGCCAGCAGCTTGGATGGCAGGGGATATACCGGGGAGCTGTTTTTT. This encodes CASSLDGRGYTGELFF. J is TRBJ2-2 and V is TRBV5-1; tentatively, D is TRBD1 (6 bases). Germline V lookup: CDR1 SGHRS, CDR2 YFSETQ. Trimming took 0 bases from V and 5 from J, leaving 14 bases between them. This CDR3 has 16 amino acids.

The CDR3 DNA reads as TGTGCCAGCAGCTTAGGGGACAGGGGCACTACCCTCCACTTT. It is translated as CASSLGDRGTTLHF. J is TRBJ1-6 and V is TRBV7-8; 10 bases line up with TRBD1. V was clipped by 1 base and J by 14 bases; unmatched bases: 5. Germline assignment: CDR1 SGHVS and CDR2 FQNEAQ. The length of the CDR3 is 14 residues. The full variable domain, completed using reference TRBV7-8 and TRBJ1-6, is GAGVSQSPRYKVAKRGQDVALRCDPISGHVSLFWYQQALGQGPEFLTYFQNEAQLDKSGLPSDRFFAERPEGSVSTLKIQRTQQEDSAVYLCASSLGDRGTTLHFGNGTRLTVT.

CDR3 sequence: CASSPLMGGSNEQYF. The CDR3 DNA reads TGCGCCAGCAGCCCCTTGATGGGAGGTAGCAACGAGCAGTACTTC. The chain recombines TRBV5-1 with TRBJ2-7; D might be TRBD2 (6 bases). This CDR3 contains 15 residues. V was pared by 4 bases and J by 5 bases, with 19 bases between. The germline CDR1 and CDR2 sequences are SGHRS and YFSETQ.

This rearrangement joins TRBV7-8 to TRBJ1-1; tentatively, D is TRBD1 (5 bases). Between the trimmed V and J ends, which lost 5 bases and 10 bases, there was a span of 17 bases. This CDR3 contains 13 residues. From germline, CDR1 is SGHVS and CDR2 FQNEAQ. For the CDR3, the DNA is TGTGCCAGCAGCCCTGAGGAGGGGCGCGGAGCTTTCTTT. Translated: CASSPEEGRGAFF.

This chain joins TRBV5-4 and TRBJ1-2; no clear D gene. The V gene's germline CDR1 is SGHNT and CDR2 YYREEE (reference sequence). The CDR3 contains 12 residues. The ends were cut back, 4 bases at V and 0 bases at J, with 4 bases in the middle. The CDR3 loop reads CASSQSNYGYTF. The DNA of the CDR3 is TGTGCCAGCAGCCAGTCTAACTATGGCTACACCTTC.

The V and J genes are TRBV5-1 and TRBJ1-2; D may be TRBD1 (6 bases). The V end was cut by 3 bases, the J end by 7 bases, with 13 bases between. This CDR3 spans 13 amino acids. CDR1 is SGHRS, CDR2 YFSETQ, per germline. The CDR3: CASSSQGPSGYTF. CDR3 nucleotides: TGCGCCAGCAGCTCCCAGGGGCCTAGTGGCTACACCTTC.

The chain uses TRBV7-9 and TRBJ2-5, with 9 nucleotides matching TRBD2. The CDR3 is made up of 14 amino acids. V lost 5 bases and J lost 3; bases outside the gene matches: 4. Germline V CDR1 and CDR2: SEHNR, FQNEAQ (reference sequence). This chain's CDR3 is CASSPSGGKETQYF. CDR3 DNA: TGTGCCAGCAGCCCCAGCGGGGGGAAAGAGACCCAGTACTTC.

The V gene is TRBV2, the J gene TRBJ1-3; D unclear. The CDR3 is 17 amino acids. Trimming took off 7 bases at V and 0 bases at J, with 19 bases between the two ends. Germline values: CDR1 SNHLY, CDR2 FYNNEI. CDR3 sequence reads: CASKEFLVRSSGNTIYF. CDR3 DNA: TGTGCCAGCAAGGAGTTTTTGGTCCGGAGCTCTGGAAACACCATATATTTT.

This chain's CDR3 is CASRSSTARAVVGELFF. Written as DNA, the CDR3 is TGCGCCAGCAGATCAAGTACCGCCAGGGCGGTTGTAGGGGAGCTGTTTTTT. The rearrangement uses TRBV5-1 and TRBJ2-2; D might be TRBD1 (5 bases). Germline V lookup: CDR1 SGHRS, CDR2 YFSETQ. The CDR3 runs to 17 residues. Trimming removed 5 bases from V and 8 bases from J, with 25 bases in between.

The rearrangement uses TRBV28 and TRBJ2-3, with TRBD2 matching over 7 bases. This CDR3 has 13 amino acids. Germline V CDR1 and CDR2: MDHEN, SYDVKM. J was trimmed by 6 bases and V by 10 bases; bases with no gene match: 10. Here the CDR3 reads CATRGELRDTQYF. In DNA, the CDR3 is TGTGCCACACGGGGGGAGTTGAGGGATACGCAGTATTTT.